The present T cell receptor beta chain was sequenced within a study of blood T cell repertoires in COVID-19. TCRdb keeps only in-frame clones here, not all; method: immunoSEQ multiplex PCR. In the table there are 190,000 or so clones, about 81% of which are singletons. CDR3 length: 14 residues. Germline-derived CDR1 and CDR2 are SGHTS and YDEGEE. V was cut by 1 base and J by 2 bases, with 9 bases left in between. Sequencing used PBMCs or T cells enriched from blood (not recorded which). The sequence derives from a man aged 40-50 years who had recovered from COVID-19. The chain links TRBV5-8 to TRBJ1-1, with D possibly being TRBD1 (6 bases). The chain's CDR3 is CASSLMGANTEAFF. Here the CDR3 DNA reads TGTGCCAGCAGCTTGATGGGGGCTAACACTGAAGCTTTCTTT.